One and the same sample provided the 19 T cell receptor beta chains below, sequenced in a study of T cell changes during pregnancy in multiple sclerosis. Some clones are missing from TCRdb's copy, which holds only in-frame ones; the method was immunoSEQ multiplex PCR. The sample shows 70,000 to 80,000 clones, roughly 92% of them seen only once. This specimen consisted of peripheral blood, obtained after pregnancy. The source is a female donor in good health, enrolled as a control in a pregnancy study.

The chain has TRBV5-6 and TRBJ2-2, with D possibly being TRBD1 (6 bases). The CDR3 contains 15 residues. V was pared by 3 bases and J by 4 bases, with 13 bases between. Looked up from germline, CDR1 is SGHDT and CDR2 is YYEEEE. The CDR3 loop is CASSYLQGITGELFF. CDR3 nucleotide sequence: TGTGCCAGCAGCTACTTGCAGGGGATCACCGGGGAGCTGTTTTTT.

The CDR3 nucleotides are TGTGCCAGCAGTTTATCAACAGGGGGAATTAATTCACCCCTCCACTTT. Protein product: CASSLSTGGINSPLHF. V gene TRBV27 combines with J gene TRBJ1-6; TRBD1 aligns across 8 bases. The junction had 4 bases not matched to a gene; V was cut back by 0 bases and J by 6 bases. From germline, CDR1 is MNHEY and CDR2 SMNVEV (reference sequence). This CDR3 has 16 amino acids.

This sequence joins TRBV28 and TRBJ2-1; TRBD2 matches at 11 bases. The trim removed 1 base at V and 8 bases at J, leaving 7 bases unmatched. The V gene's germline CDR1 is MDHEN and CDR2 SYDVKM. CDR3 length equals 16 residues. CDR3 sequence: CASSLSSSGGFYEQFF. The CDR3 DNA follows: TGTGCCAGCAGTTTATCTTCTAGCGGGGGGTTCTATGAGCAGTTCTTC.

The CDR3 spells CASSLGFGGSVQETQYF. DNA for the CDR3: TGTGCCAGCAGCTTAGGTTTCGGCGGGAGTGTCCAAGAGACCCAGTACTTC. This rearrangement joins TRBV7-9 to TRBJ2-5, with 7 bases aligning to TRBD2. Germline V gives CDR1 SEHNR, CDR2 FQNEAQ (reference sequence). Trimming at V came to 1 base and at J to 1 base, leaving 9 bases not matched to a gene. The CDR3 length is 17 residues.

This clone showed up just once. The V call is TRBV27, the J call TRBJ2-2, with a possible D match to TRBD1 (7 bases). Trimming took 0 bases from V and 4 from J, leaving 15 bases between them. The CDR3 spans 17 residues. Per germline, CDR1 MNHEY and CDR2 SMNVEV (reference sequence). CDR3 in amino acids: CASSLSGNRGGTGELFF. In DNA, the CDR3 is TGTGCCAGCAGTTTATCGGGGAACAGGGGAGGCACCGGGGAGCTGTTTTTT.

The rearrangement links TRBV29-1 to TRBJ2-2, with D maybe TRBD2 (6 bases). The germline gives CDR1 SQVTM, CDR2 ANQGSEA. The V gene lost 7 bases and the J gene lost 6 bases, with 21 bases spanning the gap. The CDR3 spans 15 residues. CDR3 sequence: CSAKDGGARAGELFF. The CDR3 DNA follows: TGCAGCGCGAAAGACGGAGGGGCGAGGGCCGGGGAGCTGTTTTTT.

The V call is TRBV29-1, the J call TRBJ2-7; D is possibly TRBD1 (5 bases). The CDR3 runs 12 residues. Germline CDR1 and CDR2: SQVTM and ANQGSEA. The ends were cut back, 7 bases at V and 0 bases at J, with 10 bases in the middle. Here the CDR3 reads CSGRGTSYEQYF. CDR3 in DNA: TGCAGCGGTAGGGGTACCTCCTACGAGCAGTACTTC.

This rearrangement joins TRBV4-3 to TRBJ2-3; D may be TRBD2 (6 bases). This CDR3 has 13 residues. Germline values: CDR1 LGHNA, CDR2 YSLEER. V was cut by 6 bases and J by 6 bases, with 13 bases left in between. The CDR3 is CASRNGGEDTQYF. In nucleotides, the CDR3 is TGCGCCAGCAGGAACGGCGGGGAGGATACGCAGTATTTT.

The V call is TRBV7-2, the J call TRBJ2-7; D might be TRBD2 (5 bases). Trimming shortened V by 0 bases and J by 11 bases, and 11 bases separated the two germline ends. The CDR3 length is 12 residues. The germline CDR1 and CDR2 sequences are SGHTA and FQGNSA. The CDR3 nucleotides read TGTGCCAGCAGCTTAGCCGGGGAATTGGAGTACTTC. Translation gives CASSLAGELEYF.

V usage is TRBV9 and J usage is TRBJ2-3, with 7 bases lining up with TRBD2. The CDR3 is made up of 15 amino acids. Per the germline V gene, CDR1 is SGDLS and CDR2 is YYNGEE. With 0 bases clipped from V and 5 bases from J, the junction kept 6 bases outside the gene matches. CDR3 amino acids: CASSVGSGRGDTQYF. CDR3 sequence (DNA): TGTGCCAGCAGCGTAGGTAGCGGGCGGGGAGATACGCAGTATTTT.

This rearrangement joins TRBV28 to TRBJ1-1; D unclear. Trimming stripped 6 bases from V and 3 bases from J, with 17 bases between. This CDR3 has 15 amino acids. The germline V gene encodes CDR1 MDHEN and CDR2 SYDVKM. CDR3 sequence reads: CASSIRTEYYTEAFF. The CDR3 region has the DNA TGTGCCAGCAGCATCCGAACTGAGTACTACACTGAAGCTTTCTTT.

The chain couples TRBV6-5 to TRBJ2-1; possible D gene TRBD2, 5 bases. CDR1 MNHEY and CDR2 SVGAGI come from the germline V gene. V lost 6 bases to trimming and J lost 10 bases, with 13 bases between them. This CDR3 comprises 12 residues. The CDR3 DNA reads TGTGCCAGCAGCTGGCGGGCGGAAGAGCAGTTCTTC. Encoded protein: CASSWRAEEQFF.

This chain connects TRBV2 to TRBJ2-3, with D possibly being TRBD1 (5 bases). Germline CDR1 SNHLY, CDR2 FYNNEI. The CDR3 runs 15 residues. The V and J ends lost 6 bases and 5 bases respectively, with 18 bases between them. The CDR3 DNA sequence: TGTGCCAGCAGCCCCCCTGACAGTGGTATAGATACGCAGTATTTT. Translation gives CASSPPDSGIDTQYF.

This chain joins TRBV18 and TRBJ1-3, with a possible D match to TRBD1 (6 bases). The V gene lost 6 bases and the J gene lost 3 bases, with 15 bases spanning the gap. CDR1 KGHSH and CDR2 LQKENI come from the germline V gene. The CDR3 is made up of 15 amino acids. The CDR3 loop reads CASSPGGADGNTIYF. The CDR3 nucleotides read TGTGCCAGCTCCCCCGGGGGGGCTGATGGAAACACCATATATTTT.

The chain employs TRBV29-1 and TRBJ2-6; D remains ambiguous. V gave up 7 bases and J gave up 0 bases, with 7 bases separating them. The CDR3 runs to 13 residues. The germline V gene encodes CDR1 SQVTM and CDR2 ANQGSEA. CDR3 sequence: CSAFRSGANVLTF. CDR3 nucleotides: TGCAGCGCCTTCCGCTCTGGGGCCAACGTCCTGACTTTC.

With respect to this clone: The junction departs from germline at one end; a sequencing error may be responsible. This chain links TRBV5-6 with TRBJ2-3; TRBD2 matches at 7 bases. CDR3 length equals 17 residues. Germline V lookup: CDR1 SGHDT, CDR2 YYEEEE. CDR3 protein: CASSLAGRSGSTGTQYF. The CDR3 DNA reads TGTGCCAGCAGCTTGGCCGGGAGGAGCGGAAGCACAGGTACGCAGTATTTT.

This clone occurred once. The V call is TRBV7-9, the J call TRBJ2-7; D remains ambiguous. CDR1 SEHNR and CDR2 FQNEAQ come from the germline V gene (reference sequence). There are 13 residues in the CDR3. Deletions cut 0 bases from V and 6 bases from J, with 9 bases between. CDR3 nucleotide sequence: TGTGCCAGCAGCTTAGCGATGACGGGCGAGCAGTACTTC. Protein: CASSLAMTGEQYF.

The rearrangement joins TRBV9 to TRBJ2-7; 9 positions match TRBD1. Germline CDR1 reads SGDLS; CDR2 reads YYNGEE. The CDR3 runs to 17 residues. V was clipped by 3 bases and J by 2 bases; unmatched bases: 12. CDR3 in DNA: TGTGCCAGCAGCGCCCGTGTCAGGGACAGGGCCACCTACGAGCAGTACTTC. This translates into CASSARVRDRATYEQYF.

The chain combines TRBV13 with TRBJ1-4; 7 bases are shared with TRBD1. Germline V gene lookup returns CDR1 PRHDT and CDR2 FYEKMQ (reference sequence). This CDR3 is 16 amino acids long. V shed 2 bases, J shed 3 bases, and the junction held 6 bases outside the gene matches. This chain's CDR3 is CASSLFPGQANEKLFF. In nucleotides, the CDR3 is TGTGCCAGCAGCTTATTCCCCGGACAGGCTAATGAAAAACTGTTTTTT. Full variable domain (outside the CDR3, taken from reference TRBV13 and TRBJ1-4): AAGVIQSPRHLIKEKRETATLKCYPIPRHDTVYWYQQGPGQDPQFLISFYEKMQSDKGSIPDRFSAQQFSDYHSELNMSSLELGDSALYFCASSLFPGQANEKLFFGSGTQLSVL.